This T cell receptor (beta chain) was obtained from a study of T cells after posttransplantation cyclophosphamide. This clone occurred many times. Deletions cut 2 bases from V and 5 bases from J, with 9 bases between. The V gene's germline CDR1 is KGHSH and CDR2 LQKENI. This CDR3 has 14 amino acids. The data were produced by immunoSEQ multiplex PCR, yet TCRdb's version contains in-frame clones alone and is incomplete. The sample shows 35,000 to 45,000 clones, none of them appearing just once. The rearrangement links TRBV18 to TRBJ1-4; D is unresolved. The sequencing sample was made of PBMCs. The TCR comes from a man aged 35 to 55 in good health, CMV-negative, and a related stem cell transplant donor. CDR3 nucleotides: TGTGCCAGCTCACCAAATCCGAGAAATGAAAAACTGTTTTTT. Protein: CASSPNPRNEKLFF.